This T cell receptor beta chain was sequenced in a study of shared clonotypes between healthy human individuals. Study-level results: Around 5.4% of naive CD4 clonotypes were common to several donors.

Repertoires were generated with immunoSEQ multiplex PCR, while TCRdb's copy carries only in-frame clones and drops some. Of about 2.4 million clones in the sample, around nine tenths were seen once. The V segment lost 6 bases and the J segment 3 bases; nucleotides outside the gene matches: 10. The CDR3 runs to 16 residues. CDR1 LNHDA and CDR2 SQIVND come from the germline V gene (reference sequence). A CD45RA-negative memory subset and a CD45RA+ naive subset were separated from the CD4+ cells. A few counts support this clone. Its antigen is currently unknown. The chain combines TRBV19 with TRBJ1-1, with 10 bases aligning to TRBD1. The specimen sequenced was naive CD4+ T cells sorted from blood. Sample subset: CD45RA+ positively selected. This clonotype originated in a man in his late teens or twenties in good health. This CDR3 is CASRDLFGTGDTEAFF. For the CDR3, the DNA is TGTGCCAGTAGAGATCTTTTCGGGACAGGGGACACTGAAGCTTTCTTT.